This T cell receptor beta chain was sequenced in a study of neurological immune-mediated disorders. V lost 7 bases and J lost 4, with 12 bases in between. The CDR3 loop spans 13 amino acids. Germline CDR1 is SNHLY and CDR2 is FYNNEI. TCRdb re-called the 5' RACE reads through MiXCR, storing one row per CDR3 protein. Of more than 20,000 distinct CDR3 sequences detected, around 2.5% appear once; the ten largest clones hold about 2.3%. For the unsorted libraries, 2 million PBMCs stored at -80 C served as input. Ten or more counts support this clonotype. The TCR was taken from a woman aged 45-60 years with multiple sclerosis. The specimen sequenced was PBMCs. The chain has TRBV2 and TRBJ2-3; D might be TRBD1 or TRBD2, each matching 5 bases. CDR3 amino acids: CASKEGSADTQYF. CDR3 sequence (DNA): TGTGCCAGCAAAGAGGGGTCCGCAGATACGCAGTATTTT.